The clone carrying this T cell receptor (beta chain) was found a few times. Its target is not known. MiXCR was run by TCRdb on the RACE reads, yielding one entry per CDR3 protein. The sample consists of tens of thousands of distinct CDR3 sequences, 5.5% to 7.5% of them appearing once. The data are from a study of human T cells and chemical hapten exposure. The wider study: Patients, chiefly female, had alopecia areata, totalis or universalis. Regarding the study as a whole: The donors suffered from alopecia, so their immune response may not match that of healthy people.

The time point denotes: pre-sensitization, week 0. Treatment noted: therapeutic diphenylcyclopropenone sensitization with weekly scalp DPC. Blood was drawn before each patch test was applied. This specimen was whole blood, taken in connection with sensitization to the hapten diphenylcyclopropenone (DPC). This clonotype originated in a woman in her 30s with alopecia areata. Some clones in this sample may be carry-over from other donors' samples.

CDR3 in amino acids: CASRTGNTEAFF. The CDR3 DNA is TGTGCCAGCAGAACAGGGAACACTGAAGCTTTCTTT. This chain uses TRBV6-2 or TRBV6-3 with TRBJ1-1; D might be TRBD1 (5 bases). The germline CDR1 and CDR2 sequences are MNHEY and SVGEGT. The CDR3 length is 12 residues. The V end lost 6 bases, the J end lost 1 base, and 6 bases lay between the germline ends.